The 15 T cell receptor beta chains below come from one sample, sequenced in a study of beta chain features in type 1 diabetes. General observations from the study: Moderate yet significant TCRB CDR3 shortening was seen in Type 1 diabetes patients in all four CD4+ subsets.

Isolated RNA was reverse transcribed in full, so expressed TCRB transcripts were sequenced. Clones were read by immunoSEQ multiplex PCR, and TCRdb kept only the in-frame ones, dropping some. The sample shows about 700,000 clones, about an eighth of them seen only once. Their antigen targets remain unknown. The sequenced sample consisted of naive CD4+ T cells from blood. These receptors all stem from a man aged 18 to 30 with type 1 diabetes.

The V gene is TRBV9, the J gene TRBJ1-2; 10 nucleotides match TRBD1. CDR3 length equals 18 residues. The V segment lost 3 bases and the J segment 0 bases; nucleotides outside the gene matches: 11. The germline CDR1 and CDR2 sequences are SGDLS and YYNGEE. The CDR3 nucleotides read TGTGCCAGCAGCGCGTCGACAGGGGGCGGATTGGCTAACTATGGCTACACCTTC. It specifies CASSASTGGGLANYGYTF. Using reference TRBV9 and TRBJ1-2 for the parts outside the CDR3, the full variable domain is DSGVTQTPKHLITATGQRVTLRCSPRSGDLSVYWYQQSLDQGLQFLIQYYNGEERAKGNILERFSAQQFPDLHSELNLSSLELGDSALYFCASSASTGGGLANYGYTFGSGTRLTVV.

J is TRBJ2-4 and V is TRBV28, with 15 positions matching TRBD2. CDR3 size: 16 residues. Unmatched junction bases numbered 5, after V lost 5 bases and J lost 6 bases. Germline V CDR1 and CDR2: MDHEN, SYDVKM. CDR3 sequence (DNA): TGTGCCAGCAGTCACAGGACTAGCGGGGGGGTAAACATTCAGTACTTC. Protein: CASSHRTSGGVNIQYF.

A few counts support this clone. This chain links TRBV4-1 with TRBJ2-1; the D gene could be TRBD1 or TRBD2 (5 bases each). The CDR3 contains 15 residues. Trimming pared 0 bases from V and 9 bases from J, leaving 15 bases between. CDR1 is MGHRA, CDR2 YSYEKL, per germline. As DNA, the CDR3 is TGCGCCAGCAGCCAAGAGAACGGGGCCCCGGGTGAGCAGTTCTTC. As protein: CASSQENGAPGEQFF.

As for this clone: Other nucleotide sequences from this sample produce the same CDR3. V gene TRBV18 combines with J gene TRBJ1-5; D uncertain. The V gene lost 2 bases and the J gene lost 4 bases, with 3 bases spanning the gap. The CDR3 is 12 residues long. Germline-derived CDR1 and CDR2 are KGHSH and LQKENI. The CDR3 loop reads CASSPGNQPQHF. Written as DNA, the CDR3 is TGTGCCAGCTCACCAGGTAATCAGCCCCAGCATTTT.

The J gene is TRBJ2-3, the V gene TRBV6-1, with 12 bases aligning to TRBD2. V trimming: 2 bases; J trimming: 3 bases; junction bases outside the gene matches: 6. The CDR3 spans 17 residues. Germline CDR1 reads MNHNS; CDR2 reads SASEGT. The CDR3 is CASSESPTSGGTDTQYF. In DNA, the CDR3 is TGTGCCAGCAGTGAAAGCCCGACTAGCGGGGGAACAGATACGCAGTATTTT.

This clone was observed a few times. The sample has other DNA sequences that encode this CDR3 too. The rearrangement uses TRBV30 and TRBJ2-7; the D gene is possibly TRBD1 (6 bases). CDR3 length equals 14 residues. Germline V gene sequence: CDR1 GTSNPN, CDR2 SVGIG (reference sequence). With 0 bases removed from V and 2 bases from J, the gap between germline ends came to 11 bases. DNA for the CDR3: TGTGCCTGGAGTGTACAAGGGGGAACCTACGAGCAGTACTTC. Protein: CAWSVQGGTYEQYF.

A few counts support this clone. The chain couples TRBV29-1 to TRBJ1-3; unclear D gene. V was trimmed by 0 bases and J by 6 bases, leaving 6 bases between them. The CDR3 covers 12 residues. Germline CDR1 reads SQVTM; CDR2 reads ANQGSEA. The CDR3 DNA follows: TGCAGCGTTGAAGAAGAGGAAAACACCATATATTTT. It codes for CSVEEEENTIYF.

The chain links TRBV29-1 to TRBJ2-5; TRBD2 matches 8 bases. Per the germline V gene, CDR1 is SQVTM and CDR2 is ANQGSEA. The length of the CDR3 is 13 residues. Trimming removed 4 bases from V and 2 bases from J; junction bases left unmatched: 3. The DNA of the CDR3 is TGCAGCGTTGGGAGCGGGGGACAAGAGACCCAGTACTTC. Translating gives CSVGSGGQETQYF.

This clone showed up just a few times. J is TRBJ1-1 and V is TRBV6-5, with D possibly being TRBD1 (5 bases). Germline CDR1 reads MNHEY; CDR2 reads SVGAGI. The ends were cut back, 2 bases at V and 8 bases at J, with 15 bases in the middle. This CDR3 region has 14 residues. This chain's CDR3 is CASSYSGAGREAFF. The CDR3 DNA reads TGTGCCAGCAGTTACAGCGGGGCAGGGCGGGAAGCTTTCTTT.

This clone was recorded a few times. CDR3 in DNA: TGTGCCAGCAGCTTAATCCTTGGGGCCCTCCACTTT. Protein product: CASSLILGALHF. The rearrangement uses TRBV7-9 and TRBJ1-6; D remains unclear. The CDR3 runs 12 residues. The germline V and J ends were trimmed by 2 bases and 14 bases, with 10 bases remaining between them. Germline loops: CDR1 SEHNR, CDR2 FQNEAQ (reference sequence).

Here the CDR3 reads CAWSLTGHNQPQHF. Written as DNA, the CDR3 is TGTGCCTGGAGTCTGACAGGGCACAATCAGCCCCAGCATTTT. The V gene is TRBV30, the J gene TRBJ1-5; 7 positions match TRBD1. V lost 2 bases to trimming and J lost 3 bases; unmatched junction nucleotides: 4. The CDR3 length is 14 residues. The germline V gene encodes CDR1 GTSNPN and CDR2 SVGIG (reference sequence).

Only a few counts were recorded for this clone. V gene TRBV5-1 combines with J gene TRBJ2-7; no clear D. The CDR3 contains 13 residues. Per germline, CDR1 SGHRS and CDR2 YFSETQ. With 0 bases removed from V and 7 bases from J, the gap between germline ends came to 11 bases. CDR3 nucleotides: TGCGCCAGCAGCTTGGGTCCCTCCTTTGAGCAGTACTTC. This encodes CASSLGPSFEQYF.

The chain joins TRBV27 to TRBJ2-7; 9 nucleotides agree with TRBD2. The germline V gene has CDR1 MNHEY and CDR2 SMNVEV (reference sequence). This CDR3 is 16 amino acids long. Trimming removed 4 bases from V and 1 base from J; junction bases left unmatched: 8. The CDR3 loop is CASSSKRGVISYEQYF. The CDR3 coding sequence is TGTGCCAGCAGTTCGAAGCGGGGGGTGATATCCTACGAGCAGTACTTC.

This clone appeared a few times. Distinct nucleotide sequences in the sample also encode this CDR3. The CDR3, as DNA: TGTGCCAGCAGCTTGGACCGAACCCAAGAGACCCAGTACTTC. Amino acids: CASSLDRTQETQYF. The chain couples TRBV11-2 to TRBJ2-5; the D is unclear. The CDR3 runs 14 residues. CDR1 SGHAT and CDR2 FQNNGV come from the germline V gene. Trimming shortened V by 3 bases and J by 1 base, and 9 bases separated the two germline ends.

This sequence joins TRBV5-1 and TRBJ2-2, with unresolved D. Germline loops: CDR1 SGHRS, CDR2 YFSETQ. The CDR3 covers 15 residues. Trimming pared 0 bases from V and 6 bases from J, leaving 12 bases between. Here the CDR3 DNA reads TGCGCCAGCAGCTTGGTTCGTCTCGAGGCCGGGGAGCTGTTTTTT. This encodes CASSLVRLEAGELFF.